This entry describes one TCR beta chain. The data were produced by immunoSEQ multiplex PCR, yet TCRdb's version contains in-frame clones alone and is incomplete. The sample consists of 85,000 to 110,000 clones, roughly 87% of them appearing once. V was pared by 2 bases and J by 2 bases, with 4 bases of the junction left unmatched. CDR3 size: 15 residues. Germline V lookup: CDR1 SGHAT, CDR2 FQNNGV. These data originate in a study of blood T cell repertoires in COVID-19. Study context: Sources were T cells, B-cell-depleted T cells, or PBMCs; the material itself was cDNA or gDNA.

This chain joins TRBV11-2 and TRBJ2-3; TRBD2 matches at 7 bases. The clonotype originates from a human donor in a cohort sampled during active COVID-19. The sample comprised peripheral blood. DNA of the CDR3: TGTGCCAGCAGCTTACTGGGGGGGACCACAGATACGCAGTATTTT. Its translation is CASSLLGGTTDTQYF. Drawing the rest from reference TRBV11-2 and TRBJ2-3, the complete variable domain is EAGVAQSPRYKIIEKRQSVAFWCNPISGHATLYWYQQILGQGPKLLIQFQNNGVVDDSQLPKDRFSAERLKGVDSTLKIQPAKLEDSAVYLCASSLLGGTTDTQYFGPGTRLTVL.